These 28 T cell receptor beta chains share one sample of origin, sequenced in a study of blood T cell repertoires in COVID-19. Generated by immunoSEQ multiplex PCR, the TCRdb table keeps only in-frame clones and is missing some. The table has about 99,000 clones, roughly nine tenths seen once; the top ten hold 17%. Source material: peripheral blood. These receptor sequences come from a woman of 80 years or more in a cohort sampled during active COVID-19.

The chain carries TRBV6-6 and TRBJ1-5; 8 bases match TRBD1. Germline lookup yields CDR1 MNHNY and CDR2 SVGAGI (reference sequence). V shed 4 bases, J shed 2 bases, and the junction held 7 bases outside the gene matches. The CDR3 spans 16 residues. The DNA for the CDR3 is TGTGCCAGCAGTTCCCACAGGGGGGGTGGCAATCAGCCCCAGCATTTT. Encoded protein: CASSSHRGGGNQPQHF.

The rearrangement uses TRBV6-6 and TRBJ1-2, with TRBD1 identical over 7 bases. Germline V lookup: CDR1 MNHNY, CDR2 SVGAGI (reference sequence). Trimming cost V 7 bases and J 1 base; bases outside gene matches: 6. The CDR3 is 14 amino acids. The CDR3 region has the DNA TGTGCCAGCACCCAGACAGGGTTTAACTATGGCTACACCTTC. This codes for CASTQTGFNYGYTF.

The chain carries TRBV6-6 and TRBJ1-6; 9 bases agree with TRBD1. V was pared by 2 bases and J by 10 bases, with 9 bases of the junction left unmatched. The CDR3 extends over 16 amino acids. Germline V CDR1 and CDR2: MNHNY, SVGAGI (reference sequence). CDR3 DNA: TGTGCCAGCAGTTACCTTCCAGACAGGGGGAACTCACCCCTCCACTTT. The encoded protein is CASSYLPDRGNSPLHF.

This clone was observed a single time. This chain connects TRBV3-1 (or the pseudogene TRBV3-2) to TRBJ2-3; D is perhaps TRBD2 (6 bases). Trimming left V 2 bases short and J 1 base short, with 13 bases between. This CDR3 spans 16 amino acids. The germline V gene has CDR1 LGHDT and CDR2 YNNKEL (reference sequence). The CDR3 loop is CASSQLFSGGTDTQYF. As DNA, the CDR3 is TGTGCCAGCAGCCAACTCTTTAGCGGAGGCACAGATACGCAGTATTTT.

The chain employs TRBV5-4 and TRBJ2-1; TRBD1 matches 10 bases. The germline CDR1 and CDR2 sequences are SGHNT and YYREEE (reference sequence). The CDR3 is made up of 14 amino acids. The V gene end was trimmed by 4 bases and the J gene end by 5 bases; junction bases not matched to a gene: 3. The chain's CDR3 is CASSVDRGDNEQFF. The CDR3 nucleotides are TGTGCCAGCAGCGTGGACAGGGGGGACAATGAGCAGTTCTTC. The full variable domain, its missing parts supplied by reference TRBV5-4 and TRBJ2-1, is ETGVTQSPTHLIKTRGQQVTLRCSSQSGHNTVSWYQQALGQGPQFIFQYYREEENGRGNFPPRFSGLQFPNYSSELNVNALELDDSALYLCASSVDRGDNEQFFGPGTRLTVL.

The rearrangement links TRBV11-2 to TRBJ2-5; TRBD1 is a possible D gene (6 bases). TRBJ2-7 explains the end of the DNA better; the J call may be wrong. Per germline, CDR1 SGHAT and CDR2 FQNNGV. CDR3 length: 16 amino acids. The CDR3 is CASSLDQGQWSPEQYF. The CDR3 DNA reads TGTGCCAGCAGCTTAGATCAAGGACAGTGGTCCCCCGAGCAGTACTTC.

CDR3: CAISESGAKETQYF. The CDR3 coding sequence is TGTGCCATCAGTGAAAGCGGGGCTAAAGAGACCCAGTACTTC. V usage is TRBV10-3 and J usage is TRBJ2-5, with 7 bases that match TRBD2. The CDR3 runs 14 residues. Losses at the gene ends were 3 bases for V and 3 bases for J; bases not matched to a gene: 4. Per the germline V gene, CDR1 is ENHRY and CDR2 is SYGVKD.

This chain's CDR3 is CASSGQGGSYEQYF. The CDR3 DNA reads TGTGCCAGCAGCGGACAGGGGGGATCCTACGAGCAGTACTTC. The genes are TRBV27 and TRBJ2-7; 10 bases match TRBD1. The CDR3 covers 14 residues. The J segment lost 1 base and the V segment lost 6 bases, leaving 3 bases of the junction unmatched. Germline CDR1 is MNHEY and CDR2 is SMNVEV (reference sequence).

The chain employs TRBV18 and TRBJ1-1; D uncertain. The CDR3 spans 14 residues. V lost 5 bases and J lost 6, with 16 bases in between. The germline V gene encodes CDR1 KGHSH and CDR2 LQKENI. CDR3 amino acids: CASSFAIRQPEAFF. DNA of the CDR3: TGTGCCAGCTCATTTGCTATTAGACAACCTGAAGCTTTCTTT.

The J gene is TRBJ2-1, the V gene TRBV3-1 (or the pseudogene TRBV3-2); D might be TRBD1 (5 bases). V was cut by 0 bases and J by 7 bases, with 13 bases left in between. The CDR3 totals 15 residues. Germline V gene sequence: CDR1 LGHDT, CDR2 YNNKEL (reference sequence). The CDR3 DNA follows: TGTGCCAGCAGCCAAGACAGGGTTTTCGGGAATGAGCAGTTCTTC. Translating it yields CASSQDRVFGNEQFF.

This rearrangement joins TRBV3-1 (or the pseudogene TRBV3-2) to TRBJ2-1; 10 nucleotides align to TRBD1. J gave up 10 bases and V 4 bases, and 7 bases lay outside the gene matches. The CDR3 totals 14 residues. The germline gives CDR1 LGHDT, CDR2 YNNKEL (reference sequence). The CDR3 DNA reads TGTGCCAGCAGCCGGGGACAGGGGTACGGCGAGCAGTTCTTC. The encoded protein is CASSRGQGYGEQFF.

DNA of the CDR3: TGTGCCATCGAAGAACTAGCGGGAGGGACAGATACGCAGTATTTT. Its protein product is CAIEELAGGTDTQYF. The chain employs TRBV10-3 and TRBJ2-3; 13 bases fit TRBD2. Germline V lookup: CDR1 ENHRY, CDR2 SYGVKD. V was clipped by 8 bases and J by 3 bases; unmatched bases: 5. There are 15 residues in the CDR3.

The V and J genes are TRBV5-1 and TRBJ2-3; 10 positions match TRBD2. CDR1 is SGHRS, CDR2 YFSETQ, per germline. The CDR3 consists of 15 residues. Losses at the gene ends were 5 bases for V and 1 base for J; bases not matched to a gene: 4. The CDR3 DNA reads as TGCGCCAGCAGTCCCGGGACTAGCGGCACAGATACGCAGTATTTT. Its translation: CASSPGTSGTDTQYF.

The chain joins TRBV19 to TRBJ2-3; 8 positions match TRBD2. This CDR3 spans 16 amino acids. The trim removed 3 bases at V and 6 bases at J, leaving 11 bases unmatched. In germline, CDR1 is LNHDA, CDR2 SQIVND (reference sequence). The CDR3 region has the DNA TGTGCCAGTAGTATGCTAGCGGGTCTTTACGCGGATACGCAGTATTTT. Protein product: CASSMLAGLYADTQYF.

CDR3 sequence (DNA): TGTGCCAGCAGTTTACCCGGACAGGGCTATGGCTACACCTTC. Translated: CASSLPGQGYGYTF. This sequence joins TRBV28 and TRBJ1-2, with 8 nucleotides matching TRBD1. The ends lost 2 bases at V and 4 bases at J; junction bases unmatched: 3. Germline values: CDR1 MDHEN, CDR2 SYDVKM. The CDR3 spans 14 residues.

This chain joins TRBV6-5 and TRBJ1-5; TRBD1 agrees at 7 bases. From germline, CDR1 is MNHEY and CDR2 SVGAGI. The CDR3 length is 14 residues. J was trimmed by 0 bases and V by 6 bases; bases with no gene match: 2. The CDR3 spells CASRWDSSNQPQHF. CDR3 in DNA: TGTGCCAGCAGATGGGACAGTAGCAATCAGCCCCAGCATTTT.

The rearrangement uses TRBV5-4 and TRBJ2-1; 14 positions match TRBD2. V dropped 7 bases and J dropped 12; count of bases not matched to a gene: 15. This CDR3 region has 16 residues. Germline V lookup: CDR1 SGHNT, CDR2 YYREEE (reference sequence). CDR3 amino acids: CASANGGTSGGIVQFF. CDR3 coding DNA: TGTGCCAGCGCAAATGGGGGGACTAGCGGGGGAATAGTGCAGTTCTTC. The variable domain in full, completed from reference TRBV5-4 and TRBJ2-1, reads ETGVTQSPTHLIKTRGQQVTLRCSSQSGHNTVSWYQQALGQGPQFIFQYYREEENGRGNFPPRFSGLQFPNYSSELNVNALELDDSALYLCASANGGTSGGIVQFFGPGTRLTVL.

This chain's CDR3 is CASSFQGPSGNTIYF. CDR3 sequence (DNA): TGTGCCAGCAGCTTTCAGGGCCCCTCTGGAAACACCATATATTTT. V gene TRBV5-6 combines with J gene TRBJ1-3, with D tentatively TRBD1 (5 bases). CDR3 length equals 15 residues. CDR1 and CDR2 (germline): SGHDT, YYEEEE. V lost 2 bases and J 0 bases, leaving 9 bases between the germline ends.

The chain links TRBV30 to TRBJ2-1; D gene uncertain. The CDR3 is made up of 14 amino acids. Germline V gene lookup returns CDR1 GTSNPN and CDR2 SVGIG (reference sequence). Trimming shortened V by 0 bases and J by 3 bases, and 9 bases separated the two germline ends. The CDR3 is CAWSVMAVYNEQFF. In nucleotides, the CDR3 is TGTGCCTGGAGTGTAATGGCGGTCTACAATGAGCAGTTCTTC.

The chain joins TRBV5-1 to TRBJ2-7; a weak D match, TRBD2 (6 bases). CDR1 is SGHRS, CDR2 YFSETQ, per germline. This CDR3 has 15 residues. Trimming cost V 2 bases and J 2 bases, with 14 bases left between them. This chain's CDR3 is CASSLPGTSTYEQYF. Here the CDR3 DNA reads TGCGCCAGCAGCTTACCCGGGACTTCCACCTACGAGCAGTACTTC.

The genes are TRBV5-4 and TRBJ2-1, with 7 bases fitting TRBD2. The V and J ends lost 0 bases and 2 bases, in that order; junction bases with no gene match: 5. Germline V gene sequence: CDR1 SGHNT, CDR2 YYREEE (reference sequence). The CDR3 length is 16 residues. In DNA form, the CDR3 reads TGTGCCAGCAGCTTGGCCGGACTAGGGACCTACAATGAGCAGTTCTTC. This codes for CASSLAGLGTYNEQFF. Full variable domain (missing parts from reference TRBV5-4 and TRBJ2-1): ETGVTQSPTHLIKTRGQQVTLRCSSQSGHNTVSWYQQALGQGPQFIFQYYREEENGRGNFPPRFSGLQFPNYSSELNVNALELDDSALYLCASSLAGLGTYNEQFFGPGTRLTVL.

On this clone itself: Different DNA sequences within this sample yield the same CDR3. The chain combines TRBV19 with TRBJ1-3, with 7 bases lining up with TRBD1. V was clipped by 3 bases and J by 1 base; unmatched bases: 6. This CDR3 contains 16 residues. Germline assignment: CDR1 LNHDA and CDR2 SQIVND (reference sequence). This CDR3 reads CASSIPQQGSGNTIYF. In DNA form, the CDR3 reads TGTGCCAGTAGTATTCCCCAACAGGGGTCTGGAAACACCATATATTTT.

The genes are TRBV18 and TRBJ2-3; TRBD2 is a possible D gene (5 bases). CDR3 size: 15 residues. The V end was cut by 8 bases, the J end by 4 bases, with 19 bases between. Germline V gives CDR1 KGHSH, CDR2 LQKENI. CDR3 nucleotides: TGTGCCAGCCCCAACCCCCTAAGCGGCCCAGATACGCAGTATTTT. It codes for CASPNPLSGPDTQYF.

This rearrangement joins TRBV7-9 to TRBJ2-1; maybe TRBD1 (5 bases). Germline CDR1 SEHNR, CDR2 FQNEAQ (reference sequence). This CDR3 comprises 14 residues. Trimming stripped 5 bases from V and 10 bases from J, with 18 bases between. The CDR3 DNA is TGTGCCAGCAGCCCCAGGCAGGGCCTAGAAGAGCAGTTCTTC. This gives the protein CASSPRQGLEEQFF.

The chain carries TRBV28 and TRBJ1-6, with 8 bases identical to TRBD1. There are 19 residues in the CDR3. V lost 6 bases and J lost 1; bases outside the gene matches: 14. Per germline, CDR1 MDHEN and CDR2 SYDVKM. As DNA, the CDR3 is TGTGCCAGCAGACCTCCGGGACAGGACTTCTGGTCCTATAATTCACCCCTCCACTTT. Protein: CASRPPGQDFWSYNSPLHF. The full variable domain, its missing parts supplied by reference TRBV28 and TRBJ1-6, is DVKVTQSSRYLVKRTGEKVFLECVQDMDHENMFWYRQDPGLGLRLIYFSYDVKMKEKGDIPEGYSVSREKKERFSLILESASTNQTSMYLCASRPPGQDFWSYNSPLHFGNGTRLTVT.

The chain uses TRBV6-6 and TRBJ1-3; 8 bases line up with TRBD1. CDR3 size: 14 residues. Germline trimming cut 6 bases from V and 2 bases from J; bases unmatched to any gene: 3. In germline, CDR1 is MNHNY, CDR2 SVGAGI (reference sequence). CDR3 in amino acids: CASRKTGAGNTIYF. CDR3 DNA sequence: TGTGCCAGCAGGAAGACAGGGGCTGGAAACACCATATATTTT.

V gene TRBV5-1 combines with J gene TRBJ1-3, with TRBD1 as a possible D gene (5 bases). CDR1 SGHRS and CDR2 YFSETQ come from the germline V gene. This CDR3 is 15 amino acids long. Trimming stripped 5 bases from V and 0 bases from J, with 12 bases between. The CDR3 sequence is CASSPDSLSGNTIYF. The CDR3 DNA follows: TGCGCCAGCAGTCCCGACAGCCTCTCTGGAAACACCATATATTTT.

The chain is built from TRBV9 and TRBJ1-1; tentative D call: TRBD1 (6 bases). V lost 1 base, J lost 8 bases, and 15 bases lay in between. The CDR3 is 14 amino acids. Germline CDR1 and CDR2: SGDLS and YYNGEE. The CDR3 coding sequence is TGTGCCAGCAGCGTAAGTCAGAGGGACAACGAAGCTTTCTTT. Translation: CASSVSQRDNEAFF.